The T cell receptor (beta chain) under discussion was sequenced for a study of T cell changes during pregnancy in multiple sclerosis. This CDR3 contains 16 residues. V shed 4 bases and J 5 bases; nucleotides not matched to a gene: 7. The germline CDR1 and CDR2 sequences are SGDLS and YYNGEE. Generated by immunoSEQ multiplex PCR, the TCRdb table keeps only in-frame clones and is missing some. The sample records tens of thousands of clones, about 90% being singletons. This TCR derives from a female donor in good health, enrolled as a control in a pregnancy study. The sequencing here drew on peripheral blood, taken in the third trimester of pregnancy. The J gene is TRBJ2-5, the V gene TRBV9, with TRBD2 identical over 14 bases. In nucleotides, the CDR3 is TGTGCCAGCAGCCTCGGACTAGCGGGGGGAGGGGAGACCCAGTACTTC. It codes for CASSLGLAGGGETQYF.